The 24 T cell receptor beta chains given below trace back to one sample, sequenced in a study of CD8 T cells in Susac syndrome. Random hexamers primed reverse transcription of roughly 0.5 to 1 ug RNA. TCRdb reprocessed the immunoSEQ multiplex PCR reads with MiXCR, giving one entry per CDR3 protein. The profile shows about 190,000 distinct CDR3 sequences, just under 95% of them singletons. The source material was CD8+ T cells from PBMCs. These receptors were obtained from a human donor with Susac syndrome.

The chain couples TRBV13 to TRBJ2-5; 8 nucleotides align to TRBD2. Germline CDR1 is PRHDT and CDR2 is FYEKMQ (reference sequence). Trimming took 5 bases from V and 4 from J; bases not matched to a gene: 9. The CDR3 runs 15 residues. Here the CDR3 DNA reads TGTGCCAGCAGCCAAGTCGGGGGGGCGCGAGAGACCCAGTACTTC. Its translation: CASSQVGGARETQYF.

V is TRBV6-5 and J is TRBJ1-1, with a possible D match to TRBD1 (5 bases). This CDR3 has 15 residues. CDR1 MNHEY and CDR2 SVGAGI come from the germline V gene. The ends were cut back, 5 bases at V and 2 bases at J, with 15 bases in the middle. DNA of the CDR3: TGTGCCAGCAGTAGTCTCGGGCAGGGTAACACTGAAGCTTTCTTT. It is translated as CASSSLGQGNTEAFF.

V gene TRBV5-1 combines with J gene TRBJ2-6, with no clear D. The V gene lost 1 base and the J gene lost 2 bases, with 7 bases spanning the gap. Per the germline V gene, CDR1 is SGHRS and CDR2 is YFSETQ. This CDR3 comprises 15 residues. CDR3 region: CASSLSPAGANVLTF. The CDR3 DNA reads TGCGCCAGCAGCTTGTCCCCAGCTGGGGCCAACGTCCTGACTTTC.

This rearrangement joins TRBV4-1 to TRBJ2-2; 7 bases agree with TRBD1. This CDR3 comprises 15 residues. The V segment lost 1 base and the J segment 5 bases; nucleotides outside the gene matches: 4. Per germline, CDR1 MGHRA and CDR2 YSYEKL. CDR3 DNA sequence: TGCGCCAGCAGCCAAGGACAGGGTCAGACCGGGGAGCTGTTTTTT. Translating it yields CASSQGQGQTGELFF.

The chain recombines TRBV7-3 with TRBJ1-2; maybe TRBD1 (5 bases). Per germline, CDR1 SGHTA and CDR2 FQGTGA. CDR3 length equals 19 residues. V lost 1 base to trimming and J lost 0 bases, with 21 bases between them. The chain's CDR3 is CASSLMGPGLESTNYGYTF. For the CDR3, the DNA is TGTGCCAGCAGCTTAATGGGGCCAGGGTTGGAAAGCACTAACTATGGCTACACCTTC.

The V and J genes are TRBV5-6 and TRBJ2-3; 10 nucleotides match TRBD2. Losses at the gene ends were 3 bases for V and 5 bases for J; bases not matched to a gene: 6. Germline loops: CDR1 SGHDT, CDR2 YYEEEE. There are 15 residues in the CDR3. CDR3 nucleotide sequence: TGTGCCAGCAGCTCCCTAGCGGGGGAAGGAGATACGCAGTATTTT. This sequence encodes CASSSLAGEGDTQYF.

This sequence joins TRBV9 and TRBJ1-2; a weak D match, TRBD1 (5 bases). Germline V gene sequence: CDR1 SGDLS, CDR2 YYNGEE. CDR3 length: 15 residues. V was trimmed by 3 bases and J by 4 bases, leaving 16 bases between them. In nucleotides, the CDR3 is TGTGCCAGCAGCGCCGGGGGTGGGGTGGCCTATGGCTACACCTTC. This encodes CASSAGGGVAYGYTF. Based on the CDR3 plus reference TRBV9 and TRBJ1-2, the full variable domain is DSGVTQTPKHLITATGQRVTLRCSPRSGDLSVYWYQQSLDQGLQFLIQYYNGEERAKGNILERFSAQQFPDLHSELNLSSLELGDSALYFCASSAGGGVAYGYTFGSGTRLTVV.

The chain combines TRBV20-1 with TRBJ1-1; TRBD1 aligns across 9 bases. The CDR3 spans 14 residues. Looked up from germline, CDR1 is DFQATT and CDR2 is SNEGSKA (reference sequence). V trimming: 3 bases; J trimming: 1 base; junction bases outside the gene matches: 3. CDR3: CSARRQGGNTEAFF. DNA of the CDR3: TGCAGTGCTAGGAGACAGGGGGGGAACACTGAAGCTTTCTTT.

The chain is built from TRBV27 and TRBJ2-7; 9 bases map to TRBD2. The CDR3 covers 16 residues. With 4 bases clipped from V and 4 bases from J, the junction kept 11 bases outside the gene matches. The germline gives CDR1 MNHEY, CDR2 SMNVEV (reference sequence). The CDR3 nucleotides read TGTGCCAGCAGTTATTCAGCGGGAGGCTACTCTTACGAGCAGTACTTC. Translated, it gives CASSYSAGGYSYEQYF.

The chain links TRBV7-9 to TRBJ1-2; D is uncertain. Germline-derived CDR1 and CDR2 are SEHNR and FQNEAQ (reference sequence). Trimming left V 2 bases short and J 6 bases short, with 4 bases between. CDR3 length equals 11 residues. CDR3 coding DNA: TGTGCCAGCAGCTTACTTGATGGCTACACCTTC. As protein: CASSLLDGYTF.

The DNA for the CDR3 is TGTGCCAGCAGCCAAGAGCGTTTACAAGGGGCTCCTGAAGCTTTCTTT. Protein: CASSQERLQGAPEAFF. The genes are TRBV3-1 and TRBJ1-1, with D perhaps TRBD1 (5 bases). Germline V gene lookup returns CDR1 LGHDT and CDR2 YNNKEL (reference sequence). V lost 0 bases, J lost 6 bases, and 17 bases lay in between. This CDR3 comprises 16 residues.

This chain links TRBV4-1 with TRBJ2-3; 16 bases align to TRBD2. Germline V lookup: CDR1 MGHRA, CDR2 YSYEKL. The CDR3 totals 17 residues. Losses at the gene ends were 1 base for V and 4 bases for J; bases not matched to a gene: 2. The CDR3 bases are TGCGCCAGCAGCCAAGTGGGACTAGCGGGGGGGGCAGATACGCAGTATTTT. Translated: CASSQVGLAGGADTQYF.

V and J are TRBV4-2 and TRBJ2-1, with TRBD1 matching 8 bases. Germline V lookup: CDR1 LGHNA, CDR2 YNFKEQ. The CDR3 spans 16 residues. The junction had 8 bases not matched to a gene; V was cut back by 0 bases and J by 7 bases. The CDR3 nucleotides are TGTGCCAGCAGCCAAGAATCTGGACAGGGTAGGAATGAGCAGTTCTTC. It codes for CASSQESGQGRNEQFF.

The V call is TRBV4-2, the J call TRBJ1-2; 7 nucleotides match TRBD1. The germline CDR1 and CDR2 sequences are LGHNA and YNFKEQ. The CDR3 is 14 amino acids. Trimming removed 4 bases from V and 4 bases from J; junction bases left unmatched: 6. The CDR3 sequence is CASSPSGQIYGYTF. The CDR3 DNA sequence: TGTGCCAGCAGCCCCTCGGGACAGATCTATGGCTACACCTTC.

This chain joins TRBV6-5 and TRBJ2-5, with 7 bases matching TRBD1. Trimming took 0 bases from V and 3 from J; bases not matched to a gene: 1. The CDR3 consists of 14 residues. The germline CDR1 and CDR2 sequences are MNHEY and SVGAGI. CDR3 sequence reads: CASSYSTGEETQYF. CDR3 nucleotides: TGTGCCAGCAGTTACTCAACAGGGGAAGAGACCCAGTACTTC.

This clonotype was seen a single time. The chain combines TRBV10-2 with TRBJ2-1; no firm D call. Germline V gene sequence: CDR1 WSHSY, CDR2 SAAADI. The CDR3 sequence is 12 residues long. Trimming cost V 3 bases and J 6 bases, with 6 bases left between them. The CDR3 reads CASSEYPNEQFF. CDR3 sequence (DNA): TGCGCCAGCAGTGAATACCCCAATGAGCAGTTCTTC.

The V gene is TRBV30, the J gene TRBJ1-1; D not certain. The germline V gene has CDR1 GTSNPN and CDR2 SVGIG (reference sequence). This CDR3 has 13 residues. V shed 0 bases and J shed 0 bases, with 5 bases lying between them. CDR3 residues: CAWSVIMNTEAFF. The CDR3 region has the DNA TGTGCCTGGAGTGTAATAATGAACACTGAAGCTTTCTTT.

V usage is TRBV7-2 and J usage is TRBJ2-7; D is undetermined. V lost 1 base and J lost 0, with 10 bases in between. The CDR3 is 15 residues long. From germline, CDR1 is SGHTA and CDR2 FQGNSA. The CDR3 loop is CASSLGPGNSYEQYF. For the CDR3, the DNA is TGTGCCAGCAGCTTAGGACCGGGCAACTCCTACGAGCAGTACTTC.

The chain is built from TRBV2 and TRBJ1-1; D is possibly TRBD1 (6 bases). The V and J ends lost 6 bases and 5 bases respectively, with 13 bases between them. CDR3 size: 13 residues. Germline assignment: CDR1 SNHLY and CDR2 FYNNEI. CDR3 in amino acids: CASREQGGTEAFF. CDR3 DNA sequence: TGTGCCAGCAGAGAACAGGGAGGGACTGAAGCTTTCTTT.

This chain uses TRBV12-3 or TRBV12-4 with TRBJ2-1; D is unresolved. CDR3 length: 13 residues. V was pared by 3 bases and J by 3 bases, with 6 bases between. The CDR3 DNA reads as TGTGCCAGCAGTTTCGACAACTACAATGAGCAGTTCTTC. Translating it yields CASSFDNYNEQFF.

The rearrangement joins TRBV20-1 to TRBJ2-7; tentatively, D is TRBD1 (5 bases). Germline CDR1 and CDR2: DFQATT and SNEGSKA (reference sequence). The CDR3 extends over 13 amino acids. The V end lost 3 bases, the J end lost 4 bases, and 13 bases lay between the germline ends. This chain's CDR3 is CSARRQIDYEQYF. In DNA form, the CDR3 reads TGCAGTGCTAGGAGACAGATTGATTACGAGCAGTACTTC.

CDR3: CASSLVELNTYEQYF. In DNA form, the CDR3 reads TGCGCCAGCAGCTTGGTTGAGCTGAACACGTACGAGCAGTACTTC. V is TRBV5-1 and J is TRBJ2-7; no clear D. CDR3 length: 15 residues. CDR1 is SGHRS, CDR2 YFSETQ, per germline. V was cut by 0 bases and J by 4 bases, with 14 bases left in between.

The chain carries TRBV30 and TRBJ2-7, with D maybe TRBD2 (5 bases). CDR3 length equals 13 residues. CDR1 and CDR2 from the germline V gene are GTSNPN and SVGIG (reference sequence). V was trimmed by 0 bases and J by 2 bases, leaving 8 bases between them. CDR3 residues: CAWSVGETYEQYF. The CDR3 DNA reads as TGTGCCTGGAGTGTGGGAGAAACCTACGAGCAGTACTTC.

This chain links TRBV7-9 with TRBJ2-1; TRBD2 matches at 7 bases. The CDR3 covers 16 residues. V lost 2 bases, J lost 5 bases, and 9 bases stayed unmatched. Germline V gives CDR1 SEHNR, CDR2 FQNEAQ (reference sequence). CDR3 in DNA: TGTGCCAGCAGCTTACTTGATGGGGAGGGAAACAATGAGCAGTTCTTC. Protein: CASSLLDGEGNNEQFF.